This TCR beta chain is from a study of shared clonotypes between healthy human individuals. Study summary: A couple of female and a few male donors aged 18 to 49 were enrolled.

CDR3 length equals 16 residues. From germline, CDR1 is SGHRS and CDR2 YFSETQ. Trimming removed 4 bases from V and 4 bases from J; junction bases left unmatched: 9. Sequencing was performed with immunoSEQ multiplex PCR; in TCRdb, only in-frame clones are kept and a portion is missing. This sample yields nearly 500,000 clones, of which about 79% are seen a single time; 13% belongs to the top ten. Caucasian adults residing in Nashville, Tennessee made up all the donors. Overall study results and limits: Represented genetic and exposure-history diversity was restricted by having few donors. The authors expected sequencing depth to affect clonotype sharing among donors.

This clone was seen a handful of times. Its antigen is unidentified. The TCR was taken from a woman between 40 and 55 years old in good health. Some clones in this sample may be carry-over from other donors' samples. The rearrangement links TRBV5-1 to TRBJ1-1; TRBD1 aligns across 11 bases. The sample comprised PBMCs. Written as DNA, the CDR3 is TGCGCCAGCAGCGTAGGACAGGGGGCAATGGTCACTGAAGCTTTCTTT. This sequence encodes CASSVGQGAMVTEAFF.